Listed here are 27 T cell receptor beta chains from one sample, sequenced in a study of T cells in Graves' hyperthyroidism and ophthalmopathy. RNA transcripts were the template for amplifying TCR beta CDR3 regions. When the TCR CDR3 underwent first-round RT-PCR, the HTBI primer set was used. Each CDR3 protein gets one entry after TCRdb re-called the multiplex PCR reads with MiXCR. The sample records fewer than 700,000 distinct CDR3 sequences, 17% being singletons. The specimen was blood. The receptors were sampled from a woman between 18 and 30 years old with Graves' ophthalmopathy.

This clonotype was counted many times. As DNA, the CDR3 is TGTGCCAGCAGTGTATGGGGGGGTCAGCCCCAGCATTTT. Translation: CASSVWGGQPQHF. The chain is built from TRBV6-1 and TRBJ1-5; D may be TRBD1 (5 bases). CDR1 and CDR2 from the germline V gene are MNHNS and SASEGT. This CDR3 has 13 residues. Between the trimmed V and J ends, which lost 4 bases and 6 bases, there was a span of 10 bases.

This clonotype was seen many times. The CDR3 nucleotides read TGCGCCAGCAGCCCGAGGCAGCCAACAGATACGCAGTATTTT. It translates to CASSPRQPTDTQYF. The gene calls are TRBV5-1 and TRBJ2-3; D uncertain. V was pared by 4 bases and J by 3 bases, with 12 bases between. The CDR3 spans 14 residues. The germline V gene encodes CDR1 SGHRS and CDR2 YFSETQ. The whole variable domain, filled in from reference TRBV5-1 and TRBJ2-3, reads KAGVTQTPRYLIKTRGQQVTLSCSPISGHRSVSWYQQTPGQGLQFLFEYFSETQRNKGNFPGRFSGRQFSNSRSEMNVSTLELGDSALYLCASSPRQPTDTQYFGPGTRLTVL.

The rearrangement uses TRBV20-1 and TRBJ1-2; no clear D gene. The V gene lost 3 bases and the J gene lost 9 bases, with 11 bases spanning the gap. Germline CDR1 and CDR2: DFQATT and SNEGSKA (reference sequence). The CDR3 consists of 11 residues. DNA of the CDR3: TGCAGTGCTAGCCGGATAGCAAGCTACACCTTC. This sequence encodes CSASRIASYTF.

This clonotype was counted many times. The genes are TRBV27 and TRBJ1-1, with TRBD1 matching over 8 bases. V was clipped by 0 bases and J by 2 bases; unmatched bases: 2. CDR1 and CDR2 (germline): MNHEY, SMNVEV (reference sequence). The CDR3 extends over 15 amino acids. CDR3 coding DNA: TGTGCCAGCAGTTTATCGACAGGGGCAAACACTGAAGCTTTCTTT. As protein: CASSLSTGANTEAFF.

This clonotype was seen many times. This rearrangement joins TRBV2 to TRBJ1-5; D is undetermined. This CDR3 contains 14 residues. Germline lookup yields CDR1 SNHLY and CDR2 FYNNEI. V was shortened by 7 bases and J by 3 bases, with 13 bases between the two germline ends. CDR3: CASTESSFNQPQHF. Here the CDR3 DNA reads TGTGCCAGCACCGAAAGTTCTTTCAATCAGCCCCAGCATTTT.

This chain links TRBV12-3 or TRBV12-4 with TRBJ1-4, with D possibly being TRBD1 (6 bases). V lost 8 bases and J lost 4, with 11 bases in between. This CDR3 is 13 amino acids long. The CDR3 reads CASADSFNEKLFF. CDR3 DNA sequence: TGTGCCAGCGCGGACAGCTTTAATGAAAAACTGTTTTTT.

This clonotype came up many times. The V and J genes are TRBV29-1 and TRBJ2-3; TRBD2 matches 7 bases. The germline gives CDR1 SQVTM, CDR2 ANQGSEA. Trimming took 4 bases from V and 4 from J; bases not matched to a gene: 2. This CDR3 is 12 amino acids long. DNA for the CDR3: TGCAGCGTTGTTGGGGGGGCAGATACGCAGTATTTT. It encodes CSVVGGADTQYF.

This clonotype has only a few counts. V and J are TRBV28 and TRBJ1-4, with TRBD1 matching 8 bases. V shed 10 bases and J 8 bases; nucleotides not matched to a gene: 9. This CDR3 has 13 amino acids. Germline CDR1 and CDR2: MDHEN and SYDVKM. CDR3 nucleotide sequence: TGTGCCACCAAGACAGGGGCGAGAGAAAAACTGTTTTTT. Its translation is CATKTGAREKLFF.

This clonotype was observed many times. The chain carries TRBV4-1 and TRBJ2-1; no definite D call. V was pared by 0 bases and J by 3 bases, with 6 bases between. The CDR3 length is 14 residues. CDR1 and CDR2 from the germline V gene are MGHRA and YSYEKL. CDR3 nucleotide sequence: TGCGCCAGCAGCCAAGATAGAATCTACAATGAGCAGTTCTTC. Residues: CASSQDRIYNEQFF.

At least ten counts were recorded for this clonotype. The chain links TRBV20-1 to TRBJ2-1, with 8 bases identical to TRBD2. The CDR3 covers 15 residues. Germline-derived CDR1 and CDR2 are DFQATT and SNEGSKA (reference sequence). The CDR3 nucleotides read TGCAGCGCAATTGGAGCGGGAGAGGATAACAATGAGCAGTTCTTC. Protein product: CSAIGAGEDNNEQFF.

This chain joins TRBV11-2 and TRBJ2-1; no clear D. The V end was cut by 1 base, the J end by 1 base, with 8 bases between. Per the germline V gene, CDR1 is SGHAT and CDR2 is FQNNGV. CDR3 size: 15 residues. CDR3 bases: TGTGCCAGCAGCTTAGGGGTCTTATCCTACAATGAGCAGTTCTTC. Protein product: CASSLGVLSYNEQFF.

Ten or more counts support this clonotype. The V call is TRBV24-1, the J call TRBJ2-3; 7 bases align to TRBD1. This CDR3 spans 19 amino acids. The germline CDR1 and CDR2 sequences are KGHDR and SFDVKD. V gave up 3 bases and J gave up 1 base; unmatched junction bases: 15. CDR3 region: CATSDPDRQGPSGTDTQYF. CDR3 bases: TGTGCCACCAGTGATCCGGACAGACAGGGACCCTCGGGCACAGATACGCAGTATTTT.

This clonotype came up many times. V gene TRBV4-3 combines with J gene TRBJ2-3; 9 bases match TRBD1. The CDR3 has 15 amino acids. V lost 5 bases, J lost 1 base, and 4 bases stayed unmatched. CDR1 and CDR2 (germline): LGHNA, YSLEER. The CDR3 DNA is TGCGCCAGCAGCACGGACAGGGGAGGCACAGATACGCAGTATTTT. Its protein is CASSTDRGGTDTQYF.

To note about this clonotype: This sequence may be a read error, since a much larger clone differs from it by one base. The rearrangement uses TRBV11-1 and TRBJ2-5; D might be TRBD1 (5 bases). The CDR3 length is 15 residues. Germline V CDR1 and CDR2: SGHAT, FQDESV (reference sequence). CDR3 in DNA: TGTGCCAGCAGCTTAGAAGGCCTCGGACAAGATACCCAGTACTTC. Translation gives CASSLEGLGQDTQYF.

The gene calls are TRBV7-9 and TRBJ2-6; D uncertain. This CDR3 is 16 amino acids long. Trimming shortened V by 3 bases and J by 0 bases, and 9 bases separated the two germline ends. Germline CDR1 and CDR2: SEHNR and FQNEAQ (reference sequence). CDR3 in DNA: TGTGCCAGCAGCTTGGGCTATTTCTCTGGGGCCAACGTCCTGACTTTC. Protein: CASSLGYFSGANVLTF.

This clonotype was seen repeatedly, ten times or more. V is TRBV12-3 or TRBV12-4 and J is TRBJ1-5; D gene ambiguous. Trimming left V 6 bases short and J 3 bases short, with 6 bases between. The CDR3 has 12 amino acids. CDR3 sequence (DNA): TGTGCCAGCAGCACGGACAATCAGCCCCAGCATTTT. This sequence encodes CASSTDNQPQHF.

The chain combines TRBV7-9 with TRBJ1-3; D is ambiguous. Trimming left V 4 bases short and J 8 bases short, with 15 bases between. The CDR3 runs 14 residues. Germline CDR1 reads SEHNR; CDR2 reads FQNEAQ (reference sequence). For the CDR3, the DNA is TGTGCCAGCAGCTCGTACCCGGGGAGAGACACCATATATTTT. It codes for CASSSYPGRDTIYF.

This clonotype has a count of ten or more. The chain combines TRBV3-1 with TRBJ1-1; 8 bases map to TRBD1. There are 15 residues in the CDR3. The germline gives CDR1 LGHDT, CDR2 YNNKEL (reference sequence). The V and J ends lost 4 bases and 4 bases, in that order; junction bases with no gene match: 8. CDR3: CASSPRTGWGTEAFF. Here the CDR3 DNA reads TGTGCCAGCAGCCCCAGGACAGGGTGGGGCACTGAAGCTTTCTTT.

The rearrangement links TRBV9 to TRBJ1-2, with a possible D match to TRBD1 (5 bases). The CDR3 has 13 amino acids. Germline loops: CDR1 SGDLS, CDR2 YYNGEE. Between the trimmed V and J ends, which lost 4 bases and 6 bases, there was a span of 13 bases. CDR3 DNA sequence: TGTGCCAGCAGCAGATTAGGACACAATGGCTACACCTTC. Amino acids: CASSRLGHNGYTF.

This clonotype was recorded many times. The chain has TRBV27 and TRBJ2-5; TRBD1 agrees at 8 bases. J gave up 5 bases and V 3 bases, and 5 bases lay outside the gene matches. CDR3 size: 14 residues. Germline V CDR1 and CDR2: MNHEY, SMNVEV (reference sequence). DNA of the CDR3: TGTGCCAGCAGTTTCCAGGGGGCTTTGGAGACCCAGTACTTC. Its translation: CASSFQGALETQYF.

This clonotype was seen a handful of times. The chain has TRBV27 and TRBJ2-1; D is perhaps TRBD1 (5 bases). CDR1 and CDR2 from the germline V gene are MNHEY and SMNVEV (reference sequence). V lost 6 bases, J lost 0 bases, and 12 bases lay in between. The CDR3 has 15 amino acids. The CDR3 sequence: CASRETEHSYNEQFF. As DNA, the CDR3 is TGTGCCAGCAGAGAGACAGAGCACTCCTACAATGAGCAGTTCTTC.

This clonotype was recorded at least ten times. Here the CDR3 reads CASSLRRTSGANNEQFF. For the CDR3, the DNA is TGTGCCAGCAGCTTACGACGGACTAGCGGGGCGAACAATGAGCAGTTCTTC. The chain carries TRBV7-9 and TRBJ2-1; TRBD2 aligns across 12 bases. Germline V gene lookup returns CDR1 SEHNR and CDR2 FQNEAQ (reference sequence). V gave up 2 bases and J gave up 5 bases; unmatched junction bases: 7. The CDR3 extends over 17 amino acids.

The V and J genes are TRBV27 and TRBJ2-7; TRBD1 matches at 7 bases. CDR1 is MNHEY, CDR2 SMNVEV, per germline (reference sequence). This CDR3 region has 14 residues. V was clipped by 5 bases and J by 4 bases; unmatched bases: 8. CDR3 sequence (DNA): TGTGCCAGCAGTCAGACAGGGTGGGTGTACGAGCAGTACTTC. The encoded protein is CASSQTGWVYEQYF.

There are many counts of this clonotype. The J gene is TRBJ1-1, the V gene TRBV6-6, with no clear D. With 0 bases removed from V and 7 bases from J, the gap between germline ends came to 6 bases. CDR1 MNHNY and CDR2 SVGAGI come from the germline V gene (reference sequence). This CDR3 has 12 residues. The CDR3 DNA is TGTGCCAGCAGTTACTCTGTCGGTGAAGCTTTCTTT. Translating gives CASSYSVGEAFF.

The V call is TRBV10-3, the J call TRBJ2-1; D uncertain. V dropped 0 bases and J dropped 8 bases, with 8 bases sitting between them. Germline assignment: CDR1 ENHRY and CDR2 SYGVKD. CDR3 length: 13 residues. The CDR3 reads CAISESLGYEQFF. The CDR3 DNA follows: TGTGCCATCAGTGAGTCGTTGGGATATGAGCAGTTCTTC.

Notes on this clonotype: This may arise from a read error, as a much more abundant clone is one base away. The chain employs TRBV28 and TRBJ1-2; 12 positions agree with TRBD1. The germline CDR1 and CDR2 sequences are MDHEN and SYDVKM. This CDR3 comprises 16 residues. In nucleotides, the CDR3 is TGTGTCAGCAGTTTACGGGGGGACAGGGGGCCTAGTGGCTACACCTTC. Its translation is CVSSLRGDRGPSGYTF.

The chain links TRBV9 to TRBJ1-1; tentative D call: TRBD1 (5 bases). Trimming took off 4 bases at V and 7 bases at J, with 14 bases between the two ends. CDR1 and CDR2 (germline): SGDLS, YYNGEE. CDR3 length: 13 residues. The CDR3 bases are TGTGCCAGCAGCCAAACGGTGGGGGGTGAAGCTTTCTTT. This gives the protein CASSQTVGGEAFF. Drawing the rest from reference TRBV9 and TRBJ1-1, the complete variable domain is DSGVTQTPKHLITATGQRVTLRCSPRSGDLSVYWYQQSLDQGLQFLIQYYNGEERAKGNILERFSAQQFPDLHSELNLSSLELGDSALYFCASSQTVGGEAFFGQGTRLTVV.